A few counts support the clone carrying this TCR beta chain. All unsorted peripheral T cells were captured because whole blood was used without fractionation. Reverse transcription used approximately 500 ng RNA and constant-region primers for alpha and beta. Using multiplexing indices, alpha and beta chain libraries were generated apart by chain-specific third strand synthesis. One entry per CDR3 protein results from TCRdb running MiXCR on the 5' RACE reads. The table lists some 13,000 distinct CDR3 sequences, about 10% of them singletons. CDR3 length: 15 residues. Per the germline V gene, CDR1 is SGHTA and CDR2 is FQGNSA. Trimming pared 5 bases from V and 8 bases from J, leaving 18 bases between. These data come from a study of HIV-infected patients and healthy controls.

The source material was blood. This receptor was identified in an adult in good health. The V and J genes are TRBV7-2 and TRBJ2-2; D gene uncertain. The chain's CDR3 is CASSPLPIRVGELFF. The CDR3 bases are TGTGCCAGCAGCCCTTTACCTATACGCGTAGGGGAGCTGTTTTTT.